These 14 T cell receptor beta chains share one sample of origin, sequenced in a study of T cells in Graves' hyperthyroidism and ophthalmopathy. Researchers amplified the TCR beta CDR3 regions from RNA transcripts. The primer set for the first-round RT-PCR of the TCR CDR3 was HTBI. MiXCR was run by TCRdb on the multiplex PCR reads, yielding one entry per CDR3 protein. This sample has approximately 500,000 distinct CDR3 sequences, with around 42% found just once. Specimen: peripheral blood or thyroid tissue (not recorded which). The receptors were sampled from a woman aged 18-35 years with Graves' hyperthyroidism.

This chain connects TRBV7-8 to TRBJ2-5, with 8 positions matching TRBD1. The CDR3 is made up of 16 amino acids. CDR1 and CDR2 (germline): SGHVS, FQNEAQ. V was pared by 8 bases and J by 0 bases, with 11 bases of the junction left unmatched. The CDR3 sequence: CASGTGGEAYQETQYF. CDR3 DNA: TGTGCCAGCGGCACAGGGGGAGAGGCTTACCAAGAGACCCAGTACTTC.

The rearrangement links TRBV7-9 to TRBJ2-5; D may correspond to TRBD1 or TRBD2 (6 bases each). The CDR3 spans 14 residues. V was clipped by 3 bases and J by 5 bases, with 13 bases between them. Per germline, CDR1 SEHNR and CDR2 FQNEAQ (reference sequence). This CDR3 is CASSLRGTGETQYF. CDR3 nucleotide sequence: TGTGCCAGCAGCTTGCGGGGAACAGGGGAGACCCAGTACTTC.

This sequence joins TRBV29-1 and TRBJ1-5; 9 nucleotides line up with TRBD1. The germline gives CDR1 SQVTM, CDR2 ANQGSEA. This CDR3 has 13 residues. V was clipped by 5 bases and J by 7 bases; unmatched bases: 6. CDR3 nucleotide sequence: TGCAGCGTTACCAGACAGGGGGGGCAGCCCCAGCATTTT. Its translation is CSVTRQGGQPQHF.

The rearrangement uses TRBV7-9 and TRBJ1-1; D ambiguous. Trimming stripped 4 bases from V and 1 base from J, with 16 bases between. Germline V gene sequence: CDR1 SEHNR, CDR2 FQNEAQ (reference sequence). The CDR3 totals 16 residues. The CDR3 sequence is CASSYARTAKNTEAFF. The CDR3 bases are TGTGCCAGCAGCTATGCACGGACTGCAAAGAACACTGAAGCTTTCTTT.

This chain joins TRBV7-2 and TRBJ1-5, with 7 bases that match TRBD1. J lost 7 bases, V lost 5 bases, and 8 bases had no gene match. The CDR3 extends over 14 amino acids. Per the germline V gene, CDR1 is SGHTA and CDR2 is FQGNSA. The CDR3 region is CASSGPTGRQPQHF. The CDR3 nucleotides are TGTGCCAGCAGCGGTCCGACAGGGCGGCAGCCCCAGCATTTT.

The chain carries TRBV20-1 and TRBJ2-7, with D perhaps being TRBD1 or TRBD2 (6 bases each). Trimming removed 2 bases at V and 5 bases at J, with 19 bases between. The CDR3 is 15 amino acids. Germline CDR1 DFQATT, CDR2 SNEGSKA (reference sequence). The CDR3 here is CSARTDRGGLDEQYF. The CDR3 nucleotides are TGCAGTGCTAGAACCGACCGAGGGGGACTGGACGAGCAGTACTTC.

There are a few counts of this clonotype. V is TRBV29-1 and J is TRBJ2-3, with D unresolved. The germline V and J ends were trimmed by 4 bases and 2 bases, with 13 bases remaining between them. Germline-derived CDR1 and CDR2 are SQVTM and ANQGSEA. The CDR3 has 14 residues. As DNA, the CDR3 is TGCAGCGTTGCCCCCTCGCGGAACACAGATACGCAGTATTTT. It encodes CSVAPSRNTDTQYF.

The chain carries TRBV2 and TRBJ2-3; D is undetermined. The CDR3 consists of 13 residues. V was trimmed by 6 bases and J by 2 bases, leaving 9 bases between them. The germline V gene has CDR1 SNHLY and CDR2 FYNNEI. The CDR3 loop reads CASSSPYTDTQYF. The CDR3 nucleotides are TGTGCCAGCAGCTCCCCCTACACAGATACGCAGTATTTT.

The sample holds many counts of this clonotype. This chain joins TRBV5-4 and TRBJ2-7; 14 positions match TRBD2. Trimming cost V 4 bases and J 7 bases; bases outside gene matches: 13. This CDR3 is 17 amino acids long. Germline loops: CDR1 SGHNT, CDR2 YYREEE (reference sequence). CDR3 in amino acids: CASSPGLAGGTLREQYF. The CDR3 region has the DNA TGTGCCAGCAGCCCCGGACTAGCGGGAGGTACTCTACGAGAGCAGTACTTC. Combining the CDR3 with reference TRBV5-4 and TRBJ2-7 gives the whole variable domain ETGVTQSPTHLIKTRGQQVTLRCSSQSGHNTVSWYQQALGQGPQFIFQYYREEENGRGNFPPRFSGLQFPNYSSELNVNALELDDSALYLCASSPGLAGGTLREQYFGPGTRLTVT.

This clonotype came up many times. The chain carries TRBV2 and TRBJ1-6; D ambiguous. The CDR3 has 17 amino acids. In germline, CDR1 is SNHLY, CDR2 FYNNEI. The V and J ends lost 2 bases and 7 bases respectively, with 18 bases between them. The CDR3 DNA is TGTGCCAGCAGTGAACCCTTGAAGGGAGGGTACAATTCACCCCTCCACTTT. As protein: CASSEPLKGGYNSPLHF.

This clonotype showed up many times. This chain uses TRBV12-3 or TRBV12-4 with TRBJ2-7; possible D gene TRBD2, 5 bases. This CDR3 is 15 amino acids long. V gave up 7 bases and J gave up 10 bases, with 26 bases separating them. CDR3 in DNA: TGTGCCAGCACCACTCTCAGCGGTAACCTCCTCGTACAGTACTTC. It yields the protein CASTTLSGNLLVQYF.

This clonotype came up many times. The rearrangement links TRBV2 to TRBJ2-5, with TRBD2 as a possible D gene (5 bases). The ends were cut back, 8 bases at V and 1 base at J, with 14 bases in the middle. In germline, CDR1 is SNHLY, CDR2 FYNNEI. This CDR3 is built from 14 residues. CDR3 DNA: TGTGCCAGCGCGGGTTTCCTACCCCAAGAGACCCAGTACTTC. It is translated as CASAGFLPQETQYF. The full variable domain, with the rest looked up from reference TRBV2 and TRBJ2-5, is EPEVTQTPSHQVTQMGQEVILRCVPISNHLYFYWYRQILGQKVEFLVSFYNNEISEKSEIFDDQFSVERPDGSNFTLKIRSTKLEDSAMYFCASAGFLPQETQYFGPGTRLLVL.

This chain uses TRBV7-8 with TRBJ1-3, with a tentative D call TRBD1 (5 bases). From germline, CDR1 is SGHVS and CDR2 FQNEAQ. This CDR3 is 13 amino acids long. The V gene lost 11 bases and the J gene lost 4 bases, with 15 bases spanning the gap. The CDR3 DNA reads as TGTGCCCTCGTCCAGGGAGCGGGAAACACCATATATTTT. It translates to CALVQGAGNTIYF.

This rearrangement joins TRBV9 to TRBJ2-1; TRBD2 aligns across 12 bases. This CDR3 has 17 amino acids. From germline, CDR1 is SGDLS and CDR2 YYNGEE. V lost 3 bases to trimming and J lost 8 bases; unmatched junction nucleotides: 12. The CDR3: CASSARLAGVNRDEQFF. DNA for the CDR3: TGTGCCAGCAGCGCACGACTAGCGGGAGTTAATAGAGATGAGCAGTTCTTC.